This T cell receptor (beta chain) was recovered during a study of blood T cell repertoires in COVID-19. Libraries were prepared by immunoSEQ multiplex PCR; TCRdb keeps only in-frame clonotypes and omits some of them. The data show roughly 95,000 clones, around 76% seen once. This CDR3 has 13 amino acids. Trimming removed 4 bases at V and 0 bases at J, with 7 bases between. CDR1 is SGHDT, CDR2 YYEEEE, per germline. The chain joins TRBV5-6 to TRBJ1-2, with D unclear. The sequencing input was peripheral blood. The TCR originated in an elderly man with acute or convalescent COVID-19. The CDR3, as DNA: TGTGCCAGCAGCCCGTACTCTAACTATGGCTACACCTTC. It encodes CASSPYSNYGYTF. Variable domain in full (rest from reference TRBV5-6 and TRBJ1-2): DAGVTQSPTHLIKTRGQQVTLRCSPKSGHDTVSWYQQALGQGPQFIFQYYEEEERQRGNFPDRFSGHQFPNYSSELNVNALLLGDSALYLCASSPYSNYGYTFGSGTRLTVV.